Shown below are 12 T cell receptor beta chains from a single sample sequenced in a study of blood T cell repertoires in COVID-19. Measured with immunoSEQ multiplex PCR; TCRdb has only the in-frame clones, and not every one. Seen here are more than 350,000 clones, roughly nine tenths observed once, and the top ten hold 1%. The sequenced sample was PBMCs or T cells enriched from blood (not recorded which). These receptors all stem from a man younger than 35 who had recovered from COVID-19.

The chain has TRBV15 and TRBJ2-1; tentatively, D is TRBD2 (6 bases). V was shortened by 3 bases and J by 6 bases, with 9 bases between the two germline ends. The germline V gene has CDR1 LNHNV and CDR2 YYDKDF (reference sequence). This CDR3 has 13 residues. Here the CDR3 reads CATSRSGGNEQFF. DNA of the CDR3: TGTGCCACCAGCAGGTCCGGGGGCAATGAGCAGTTCTTC.

The chain uses TRBV4-2 and TRBJ2-1; TRBD2 aligns across 8 bases. There are 17 residues in the CDR3. Per the germline V gene, CDR1 is LGHNA and CDR2 is YNFKEQ. The J segment lost 3 bases and the V segment lost 1 base, leaving 8 bases of the junction unmatched. The CDR3 bases are TGTGCCAGCAGCCAAGCGGACAGCGGGAGAGACTACAATGAGCAGTTCTTC. Translated: CASSQADSGRDYNEQFF.

The chain couples TRBV5-4 to TRBJ1-2; 8 bases agree with TRBD1. V dropped 1 base and J dropped 4; count of bases not matched to a gene: 3. The CDR3 length is 14 residues. Germline V gene data show CDR1 as SGHNT and CDR2 as YYREEE (reference sequence). The CDR3 is CASSLIGQGYGYTF. In DNA, the CDR3 is TGTGCCAGCAGCTTGATTGGACAGGGCTATGGCTACACCTTC.

The V call is TRBV15, the J call TRBJ1-2; D is unclear. Trimming removed 1 base at V and 8 bases at J, with 14 bases between. CDR3 size: 14 residues. The germline V gene encodes CDR1 LNHNV and CDR2 YYDKDF (reference sequence). The chain's CDR3 is CATSRVRTGEGYTF. In nucleotides, the CDR3 is TGTGCCACCAGCAGAGTACGAACGGGTGAAGGCTACACCTTC.

The chain joins TRBV11-2 to TRBJ1-2; maybe TRBD1 (5 bases). In germline, CDR1 is SGHAT, CDR2 FQNNGV. This CDR3 is 15 amino acids long. V lost 0 bases and J lost 4, with 12 bases in between. CDR3 residues: CASSLESRVGYGYTF. CDR3 nucleotide sequence: TGTGCCAGCAGCTTAGAGTCCAGGGTCGGCTATGGCTACACCTTC. The complete variable domain, with remaining parts taken from reference TRBV11-2 and TRBJ1-2, reads EAGVAQSPRYKIIEKRQSVAFWCNPISGHATLYWYQQILGQGPKLLIQFQNNGVVDDSQLPKDRFSAERLKGVDSTLKIQPAKLEDSAVYLCASSLESRVGYGYTFGSGTRLTVV.

The genes are TRBV9 and TRBJ2-3; the D gene is possibly TRBD1 (6 bases). The V and J ends lost 0 bases and 2 bases respectively, with 10 bases between them. The CDR3 is 15 residues long. CDR1 SGDLS and CDR2 YYNGEE come from the germline V gene. The CDR3 here is CASSVGPGATDTQYF. CDR3 coding DNA: TGTGCCAGCAGCGTAGGCCCAGGGGCCACAGATACGCAGTATTTT.

This chain connects TRBV6-5 to TRBJ1-5; TRBD1 aligns across 8 bases. Germline V gene data show CDR1 as MNHEY and CDR2 as SVGAGI. J lost 7 bases, V lost 4 bases, and 6 bases had no gene match. The CDR3 sequence is 14 residues long. CDR3: CASSSRTGRQPQHF. In nucleotides, the CDR3 is TGTGCCAGCAGTTCCAGGACAGGGAGGCAGCCCCAGCATTTT.

The CDR3 loop is CASSPPTGTALTEAFF. The CDR3 region has the DNA TGTGCCAGCAGCCCCCCCACCGGGACAGCCTTAACTGAAGCTTTCTTT. V gene TRBV11-2 combines with J gene TRBJ1-1; 7 bases agree with TRBD1. The ends lost 5 bases at V and 5 bases at J; junction bases unmatched: 14. The CDR3 has 16 residues. CDR1 and CDR2 from the germline V gene are SGHAT and FQNNGV.

This chain uses TRBV5-4 with TRBJ2-3; D is ambiguous. Germline loops: CDR1 SGHNT, CDR2 YYREEE (reference sequence). The CDR3 spans 15 residues. The V gene lost 0 bases and the J gene lost 2 bases, with 10 bases spanning the gap. The CDR3 here is CASSLGLTSTDTQYF. The DNA of the CDR3 is TGTGCCAGCAGCTTGGGTCTGACATCCACAGATACGCAGTATTTT.

The V and J genes are TRBV7-9 and TRBJ2-2; 7 nucleotides match TRBD2. V trimming: 5 bases; J trimming: 3 bases; junction bases outside the gene matches: 3. The CDR3 extends over 14 amino acids. CDR1 and CDR2 from the germline V gene are SEHNR and FQNEAQ (reference sequence). The CDR3 DNA reads TGTGCCAGCAGCCAACGGGGGGACACCGGGGAGCTGTTTTTT. Protein product: CASSQRGDTGELFF. Based on the CDR3 plus reference TRBV7-9 and TRBJ2-2, the full variable domain is DTGVSQNPRHKITKRGQNVTFRCDPISEHNRLYWYRQTLGQGPEFLTYFQNEAQLEKSRLLSDRFSAERPKGSFSTLEIQRTEQGDSAMYLCASSQRGDTGELFFGEGSRLTVL.

The V and J genes are TRBV5-1 and TRBJ2-2, with 8 nucleotides matching TRBD2. Germline trimming cut 8 bases from V and 8 bases from J; bases unmatched to any gene: 14. CDR1 is SGHRS, CDR2 YFSETQ, per germline. The CDR3 has 15 amino acids. The CDR3 DNA sequence: TGCGCCAGTTCCGGACTAGCCTCAACCCCGGGGGAGCTGTTTTTT. Translation: CASSGLASTPGELFF.

The chain has TRBV7-2 and TRBJ1-5; a weak D match, TRBD1 (5 bases). Germline-derived CDR1 and CDR2 are SGHTA and FQGNSA. V dropped 2 bases and J dropped 6 bases, with 20 bases sitting between them. The CDR3 totals 17 residues. CDR3 DNA sequence: TGTGCCAGCAGCTTACACTCCGGCCCCGGAGGGACTCAGCCCCAGCATTTT. Amino acids: CASSLHSGPGGTQPQHF.